This TCR beta chain is drawn from a study of blood T cell repertoires in COVID-19. As for the study in general: Both acute and convalescent COVID-19 samples were obtained from the United States, Italy and Spain. In each case, the material was cDNA or gDNA derived from T cells, B-cell-depleted T cells, or PBMCs.

Germline lookup yields CDR1 SEHNR and CDR2 FQNEAQ (reference sequence). Trimming removed 3 bases at V and 3 bases at J, with 5 bases between. There are 12 residues in the CDR3. Seattle enrolled patients during active infection and tracked them longitudinally. In the original analysis: Cell counts per sample came from amplifying reference gene primers. Data came from immunoSEQ multiplex PCR; TCRdb stores just in-frame clones and leaves some out. The D gene and trimming were derived from the DNA, and the V and J assignments and clone size from that table. The table includes about 160,000 clones, around nine tenths detected once.

The chain employs TRBV7-9 and TRBJ1-1; D remains unclear. Sample: peripheral blood. This clonotype was obtained from a woman in her seventies with COVID-19, enrolled during active disease. DNA of the CDR3: TGTGCCAGCAGCTTCCCATACACTGAAGCTTTCTTT. It encodes CASSFPYTEAFF.